These 31 T cell receptor beta chains came from one sample sequenced in a study of technical replicates of blood from several donors. Measured with immunoSEQ multiplex PCR; TCRdb has only the in-frame clones, and not every one. This sample has roughly 70,000 clones, with around 95% found just once. Sequencing input: T cells isolated from PBMCs. These receptors all come from a human donor in good health.

J is TRBJ1-5 and V is TRBV7-9; D not resolved. Trimming took off 5 bases at V and 3 bases at J, with 8 bases between the two ends. This CDR3 region has 13 residues. Germline V CDR1 and CDR2: SEHNR, FQNEAQ (reference sequence). The CDR3 DNA is TGTGCCAGCAGCGGTACAGACAATCAGCCCCAGCATTTT. Amino acid sequence: CASSGTDNQPQHF.

The V call is TRBV25-1, the J call TRBJ1-1, with D possibly being TRBD1 (5 bases). Germline loops: CDR1 MGHDK, CDR2 SYGVNS. The CDR3 runs 12 residues. In DNA, the CDR3 is TGTGCAGCGGGACTTTTGAACACTGAAGCTTTCTTT. Translated: CAAGLLNTEAFF.

The rearrangement links TRBV9 to TRBJ1-4, with 8 nucleotides matching TRBD1. Germline V gene sequence: CDR1 SGDLS, CDR2 YYNGEE. V trimming: 5 bases; J trimming: 8 bases; junction bases outside the gene matches: 8. This CDR3 region has 14 residues. CDR3 protein: CASSVSGTGEKLFF. As DNA, the CDR3 is TGTGCCAGCAGTGTCAGCGGGACAGGAGAAAAACTGTTTTTT.

This chain connects TRBV30 to TRBJ2-7; 9 nucleotides agree with TRBD2. The CDR3 runs 16 residues. Unmatched junction bases numbered 10, after V lost 1 base and J lost 3 bases. Germline V gene sequence: CDR1 GTSNPN, CDR2 SVGIG (reference sequence). CDR3 sequence reads: CAWSAIPGLAGYEQYF. The CDR3 DNA reads TGTGCCTGGAGTGCCATCCCGGGACTAGCAGGCTACGAGCAGTACTTC. Full variable domain (remainder filled in from reference TRBV30 and TRBJ2-7): SQTIHQWPATLVQPVGSPLSLECTVEGTSNPNLYWYRQAAGRGLQLLFYSVGIGQISSEVPQNLSASRPQDRQFILSSKKLLLSDSGFYLCAWSAIPGLAGYEQYFGPGTRLTVT.

The chain recombines TRBV27 with TRBJ2-3; 12 bases line up with TRBD2. Germline V gene sequence: CDR1 MNHEY, CDR2 SMNVEV (reference sequence). The ends lost 6 bases at V and 1 base at J; junction bases unmatched: 8. The CDR3 spans 17 residues. CDR3 in DNA: TGTGCCAGCAGCCTCGGGACTAGCGGGCCTCGCACAGATACGCAGTATTTT. It is translated as CASSLGTSGPRTDTQYF.

The genes are TRBV14 and TRBJ2-7; 7 bases are a match to TRBD1. The V gene's germline CDR1 is SGHDN and CDR2 FVKESK. CDR3 size: 16 residues. J was trimmed by 3 bases and V by 1 base; bases with no gene match: 9. The CDR3 DNA reads TGTGCCAGCAGCCAAGTGACCGGGACAGCCTACTACGAGCAGTACTTC. It yields the protein CASSQVTGTAYYEQYF.

The rearrangement uses TRBV12-1 and TRBJ2-7; the table's D call TRBD2 went unverified against the DNA. TRBV12-1 is assigned pseudogene status. This CDR3 has 16 amino acids. The CDR3 loop reads CASSSTRLAGSYEQYF. The CDR3 bases are TGTGCCAGCAGCTCAACCCGACTAGCGGGAAGTTACGAGCAGTACTTC.

This clone was counted once. The chain joins TRBV5-1 to TRBJ2-3, with TRBD2 as a possible D gene (5 bases). The CDR3 totals 13 residues. Trimming pared 6 bases from V and 6 bases from J, leaving 14 bases between. The germline V gene encodes CDR1 SGHRS and CDR2 YFSETQ. CDR3 nucleotide sequence: TGCGCCAGCAACCCGGGGAACTACGATACGCAGTATTTT. Translation gives CASNPGNYDTQYF.

The rearrangement joins TRBV7-9 to TRBJ2-1; TRBD2 aligns across 7 bases. After removal of 1 base from V and 5 bases from J, the junction contained 8 bases not matched to a gene. Per the germline V gene, CDR1 is SEHNR and CDR2 is FQNEAQ (reference sequence). The CDR3 is 16 amino acids. CDR3 loop: CASSLDGEGNNNEQFF. CDR3 bases: TGTGCCAGCAGCTTAGACGGGGAGGGTAACAACAATGAGCAGTTCTTC.

The V and J genes are TRBV6-5 and TRBJ2-3; the D gene is possibly TRBD2 (5 bases). Germline V CDR1 and CDR2: MNHEY, SVGAGI. CDR3 length equals 11 residues. Trimming cost V 4 bases and J 9 bases, with 8 bases left between them. In nucleotides, the CDR3 is TGTGCCAGCAGTTTCGGGAAAACGCAGTATTTT. Translating it yields CASSFGKTQYF.

This clone was detected only once. The chain has TRBV5-6 and TRBJ2-7; 7 bases match TRBD1. J gave up 2 bases and V 2 bases, and 7 bases lay outside the gene matches. Germline-derived CDR1 and CDR2 are SGHDT and YYEEEE. The CDR3 extends over 15 amino acids. CDR3 loop: CASSFAQGPTYEQYF. DNA for the CDR3: TGTGCCAGCAGCTTTGCACAGGGGCCTACCTACGAGCAGTACTTC.

This clone was seen just once. The rearrangement links TRBV13 to TRBJ1-1; a weak D match, TRBD1 (6 bases). Trimming removed 2 bases from V and 10 bases from J, with 8 bases in between. The CDR3 covers 11 residues. CDR1 is PRHDT, CDR2 FYEKMQ, per germline (reference sequence). The CDR3 DNA reads TGTGCCAGCAGCTTAAGGACAGTAGCTTTCTTT. This encodes CASSLRTVAFF.

J is TRBJ1-2 and V is TRBV4-3; D possibly corresponds to TRBD1 (6 bases). The length of the CDR3 is 14 residues. The germline gives CDR1 LGHNA, CDR2 YSLEER. Trimming removed 4 bases at V and 4 bases at J, with 13 bases between. The CDR3 loop reads CASSPGGGIYGYTF. In nucleotides, the CDR3 is TGCGCCAGCAGCCCGGGAGGGGGTATCTATGGCTACACCTTC.

The V and J genes are TRBV11-1 and TRBJ2-1; 10 nucleotides line up with TRBD1. CDR1 SGHAT and CDR2 FQDESV come from the germline V gene (reference sequence). The CDR3 length is 15 residues. Trimming removed 5 bases from V and 6 bases from J; junction bases left unmatched: 7. The DNA of the CDR3 is TGTGCCAGCAGCCGGGGACAGGGGTTTGTCAATGAGCAGTTCTTC. This gives the protein CASSRGQGFVNEQFF.

This clone was seen a few times. The chain is built from TRBV10-3 and TRBJ1-4, with TRBD1 matching 7 bases. Trimming cost V 6 bases and J 7 bases; bases outside gene matches: 5. The CDR3 runs to 13 residues. Germline V CDR1 and CDR2: ENHRY, SYGVKD. The CDR3: CAIRQTGSEKLFF. The CDR3 DNA follows: TGTGCCATCAGGCAGACAGGGAGTGAAAAACTGTTTTTT.

The chain carries TRBV9 and TRBJ2-2; D unresolved. Trimming took off 7 bases at V and 6 bases at J, with 10 bases between the two ends. The CDR3 length is 12 residues. The germline V gene encodes CDR1 SGDLS and CDR2 YYNGEE. The CDR3: CASEDGSGELFF. CDR3 DNA: TGTGCCAGCGAGGATGGATCCGGGGAGCTGTTTTTT. The variable domain in full, with the rest retrieved from reference TRBV9 and TRBJ2-2, is DSGVTQTPKHLITATGQRVTLRCSPRSGDLSVYWYQQSLDQGLQFLIQYYNGEERAKGNILERFSAQQFPDLHSELNLSSLELGDSALYFCASEDGSGELFFGEGSRLTVL.

A single count supports this clone. The chain is built from TRBV2 and TRBJ2-6; D is uncertain. Germline values: CDR1 SNHLY, CDR2 FYNNEI. CDR3 length: 15 amino acids. V was clipped by 6 bases and J by 1 base, with 10 bases between them. In DNA, the CDR3 is TGTGCCAGCAGAGCTAGTACTTCTGGGGCCAACGTCCTGACTTTC. Translation gives CASRASTSGANVLTF.

The rearrangement uses TRBV10-3 and TRBJ1-1; TRBD1 aligns across 9 bases. CDR3 size: 14 residues. CDR1 and CDR2 (germline): ENHRY, SYGVKD. The J segment lost 0 bases and the V segment lost 7 bases, leaving 3 bases of the junction unmatched. DNA of the CDR3: TGTGCCATCACCCGGGACAGGGTGAACACTGAAGCTTTCTTT. Translated, it gives CAITRDRVNTEAFF.

This chain links TRBV4-3 with TRBJ2-1; D is ambiguous. The length of the CDR3 is 16 residues. Trimming left V 0 bases short and J 5 bases short, with 14 bases between. Looked up from germline, CDR1 is LGHNA and CDR2 is YSLEER. CDR3 nucleotide sequence: TGCGCCAGCAGCCAAGATCCGGCGGCAGCAAACAATGAGCAGTTCTTC. Translating gives CASSQDPAAANNEQFF.

This chain's CDR3 is CASSAAGTSGSTDTQYF. CDR3 bases: TGTGCCAGCAGTGCTGCCGGGACTAGCGGGAGCACAGATACGCAGTATTTT. V gene TRBV25-1 combines with J gene TRBJ2-3, with 12 bases fitting TRBD2. CDR1 is MGHDK and CDR2 is SYGVNS in the germline V gene. This CDR3 region has 17 residues. V dropped 4 bases and J dropped 0; count of bases not matched to a gene: 5.

The V and J genes are TRBV5-1 and TRBJ1-2; D is ambiguous. CDR3 length: 14 residues. From germline, CDR1 is SGHRS and CDR2 YFSETQ. The V end lost 6 bases, the J end lost 4 bases, and 16 bases lay between the germline ends. The CDR3, as DNA: TGCGCCAGCAAGAGCCAACCGCTAGTCTATGGCTACACCTTC. This gives the protein CASKSQPLVYGYTF. The full variable domain, with the rest looked up from reference TRBV5-1 and TRBJ1-2, is KAGVTQTPRYLIKTRGQQVTLSCSPISGHRSVSWYQQTPGQGLQFLFEYFSETQRNKGNFPGRFSGRQFSNSRSEMNVSTLELGDSALYLCASKSQPLVYGYTFGSGTRLTVV.

The chain recombines TRBV11-3 with TRBJ2-2, with D possibly TRBD1 on 5 matching bases. The V gene lost 3 bases and the J gene lost 0 bases, with 8 bases spanning the gap. The CDR3 extends over 15 amino acids. Germline V gene sequence: CDR1 SGHNT, CDR2 YENEEA. This CDR3 is CASSFGQANTGELFF. Written as DNA, the CDR3 is TGTGCCAGCAGCTTCGGACAAGCGAACACCGGGGAGCTGTTTTTT. Drawing the rest from reference TRBV11-3 and TRBJ2-2, the complete variable domain is EAGVVQSPRYKIIEKKQPVAFWCNPISGHNTLYWYLQNLGQGPELLIRYENEEAVDDSQLPKDRFSAERLKGVDSTLKIQPAELGDSAVYLCASSFGQANTGELFFGEGSRLTVL.

The J gene is TRBJ2-1, the V gene TRBV7-9, with 9 bases fitting TRBD2. This CDR3 comprises 18 residues. Germline assignment: CDR1 SEHNR and CDR2 FQNEAQ (reference sequence). The V segment lost 2 bases and the J segment 4 bases; nucleotides outside the gene matches: 12. The CDR3 bases are TGTGCCAGCAGCTTAAAGGGGCCTAGCGGGACCGCGTACAATGAGCAGTTCTTC. Protein product: CASSLKGPSGTAYNEQFF.

V and J are TRBV5-1 and TRBJ1-1; D ambiguous. The CDR3 extends over 12 amino acids. CDR1 SGHRS and CDR2 YFSETQ come from the germline V gene. V lost 5 bases and J lost 6, with 11 bases in between. The CDR3 here is CASSTTYSEAFF. CDR3 DNA: TGCGCCAGCAGTACCACCTACTCTGAAGCTTTCTTT.

The chain couples TRBV11-3 to TRBJ2-3; no reliable D call. This CDR3 spans 14 amino acids. The V gene's germline CDR1 is SGHNT and CDR2 YENEEA. The ends were cut back, 4 bases at V and 4 bases at J, with 12 bases in the middle. Here the CDR3 reads CASSSGREADTQYF. For the CDR3, the DNA is TGTGCCAGCAGCTCTGGCCGAGAGGCAGATACGCAGTATTTT.

This chain links TRBV7-8 with TRBJ1-2; D unresolved. There are 13 residues in the CDR3. Germline CDR1 and CDR2: SGHVS and FQNEAQ. V lost 1 base and J lost 13, with 16 bases in between. CDR3 region: CASSLDVGASLTF. For the CDR3, the DNA is TGTGCCAGCAGCTTAGATGTAGGAGCCAGCCTCACCTTC.

The V and J genes are TRBV7-2 and TRBJ1-2; D remains unclear. Between the trimmed V and J ends, which lost 2 bases and 6 bases, there was a span of 13 bases. This CDR3 has 14 residues. CDR1 and CDR2 (germline): SGHTA, FQGNSA. CDR3 sequence reads: CASSLRSAIHGYTF. The CDR3 bases are TGTGCCAGCAGCTTAAGGAGCGCCATCCATGGCTACACCTTC.

V and J are TRBV5-4 and TRBJ1-1, with a weak D call TRBD1 (6 bases). Between the trimmed V and J ends, which lost 2 bases and 4 bases, there was a span of 15 bases. CDR3 size: 15 residues. Germline-derived CDR1 and CDR2 are SGHNT and YYREEE (reference sequence). For the CDR3, the DNA is TGTGCCAGCAGCTTAGCACAGGGCGTTGGCACTGAAGCTTTCTTT. Encoded protein: CASSLAQGVGTEAFF. The full variable domain, with the rest looked up from reference TRBV5-4 and TRBJ1-1, is ETGVTQSPTHLIKTRGQQVTLRCSSQSGHNTVSWYQQALGQGPQFIFQYYREEENGRGNFPPRFSGLQFPNYSSELNVNALELDDSALYLCASSLAQGVGTEAFFGQGTRLTVV.

The chain links TRBV27 to TRBJ2-7; no clear D. Germline CDR1 reads MNHEY; CDR2 reads SMNVEV (reference sequence). CDR3 length: 13 amino acids. Trimming took 2 bases from V and 0 from J, leaving 5 bases between them. The CDR3 protein is CASSLESSYEQYF. CDR3 coding DNA: TGTGCCAGCAGTTTAGAGAGCTCCTACGAGCAGTACTTC.

The J gene is TRBJ2-2, the V gene TRBV18, with 8 bases aligning to TRBD1. The germline V gene has CDR1 KGHSH and CDR2 LQKENI. This CDR3 spans 14 amino acids. The V gene end was trimmed by 4 bases and the J gene end by 4 bases; junction bases not matched to a gene: 2. The DNA of the CDR3 is TGTGCCAGCTCACGGACAGGGACCACCGGGGAGCTGTTTTTT. Protein: CASSRTGTTGELFF.

This chain links TRBV5-1 with TRBJ2-2; D not certain. The CDR3 has 12 residues. Trimming stripped 4 bases from V and 6 bases from J, with 7 bases between. CDR1 is SGHRS, CDR2 YFSETQ, per germline. The CDR3 is CASSKRSGELFF. CDR3 DNA: TGCGCCAGCAGCAAGCGATCCGGGGAGCTGTTTTTT. Full variable domain (rest looked up from reference TRBV5-1 and TRBJ2-2): KAGVTQTPRYLIKTRGQQVTLSCSPISGHRSVSWYQQTPGQGLQFLFEYFSETQRNKGNFPGRFSGRQFSNSRSEMNVSTLELGDSALYLCASSKRSGELFFGEGSRLTVL.